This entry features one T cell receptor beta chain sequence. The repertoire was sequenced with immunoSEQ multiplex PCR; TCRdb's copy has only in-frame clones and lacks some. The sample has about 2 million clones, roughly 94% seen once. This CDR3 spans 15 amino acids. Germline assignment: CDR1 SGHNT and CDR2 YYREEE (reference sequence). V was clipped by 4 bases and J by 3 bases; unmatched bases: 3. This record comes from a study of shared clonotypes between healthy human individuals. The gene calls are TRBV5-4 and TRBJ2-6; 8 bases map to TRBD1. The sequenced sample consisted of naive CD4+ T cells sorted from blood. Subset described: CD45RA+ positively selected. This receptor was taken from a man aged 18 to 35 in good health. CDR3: CASSRTGYGANVLTF. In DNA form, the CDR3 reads TGTGCCAGCAGCCGGACAGGGTATGGGGCCAACGTCCTGACTTTC.